This T cell receptor beta chain was identified in a study of blood T cell repertoires in COVID-19. Study-level information: Sites across the United States, Italy and Spain contributed samples from acute and convalescent COVID-19.

Libraries were prepared by immunoSEQ multiplex PCR; TCRdb keeps only in-frame clonotypes and omits some of them. The table includes about 220,000 clones, approximately 80% detected once. Participants spanned ages roughly 18 to 95 years and resided in some 22 US areas. The study assigned cohorts using participant-reported clinical history. Each recovered donor of Cohort 3 presented with two negative PCRs, clearance, or symptom resolution. The count of this clone is one. CDR3 length: 15 amino acids. Germline V gives CDR1 SGDLS, CDR2 YYNGEE. V was cut by 4 bases and J by 5 bases, with 13 bases left in between.

The source of this sequence is a woman in her sixties who had recovered from COVID-19. The rearrangement uses TRBV9 and TRBJ2-6; perhaps TRBD1 as D (5 bases). Material: PBMCs or T cells enriched from blood (not recorded which). The CDR3 region is CASSKTGARANVLTF. The CDR3 bases are TGTGCCAGCAGCAAGACTGGGGCTCGGGCCAACGTCCTGACTTTC.